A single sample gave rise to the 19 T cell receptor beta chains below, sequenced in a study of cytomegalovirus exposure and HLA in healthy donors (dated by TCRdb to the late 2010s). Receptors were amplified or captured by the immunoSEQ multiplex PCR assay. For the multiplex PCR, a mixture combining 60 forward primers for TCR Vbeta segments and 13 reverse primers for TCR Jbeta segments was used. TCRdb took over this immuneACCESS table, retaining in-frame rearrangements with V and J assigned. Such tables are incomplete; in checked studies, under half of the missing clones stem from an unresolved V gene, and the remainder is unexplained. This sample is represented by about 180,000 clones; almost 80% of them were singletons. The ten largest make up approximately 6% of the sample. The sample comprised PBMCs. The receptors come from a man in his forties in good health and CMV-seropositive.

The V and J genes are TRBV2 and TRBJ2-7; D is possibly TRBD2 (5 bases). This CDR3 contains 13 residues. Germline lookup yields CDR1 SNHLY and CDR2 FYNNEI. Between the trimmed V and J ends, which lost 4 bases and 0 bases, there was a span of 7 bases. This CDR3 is CASSGGSSYEQYF. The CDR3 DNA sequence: TGTGCCAGCAGTGGAGGGAGCTCCTACGAGCAGTACTTC.

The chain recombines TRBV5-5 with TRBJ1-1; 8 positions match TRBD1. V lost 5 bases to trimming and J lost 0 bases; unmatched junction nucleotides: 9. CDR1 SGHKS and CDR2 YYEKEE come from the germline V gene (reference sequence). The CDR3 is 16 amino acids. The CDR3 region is CASSYGQGSMNTEAFF. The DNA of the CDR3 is TGTGCCAGCAGTTATGGACAGGGTAGCATGAACACTGAAGCTTTCTTT.

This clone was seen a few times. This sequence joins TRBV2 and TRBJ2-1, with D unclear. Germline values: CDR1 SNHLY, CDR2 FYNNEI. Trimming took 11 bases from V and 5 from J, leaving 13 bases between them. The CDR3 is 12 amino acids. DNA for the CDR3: TGTGCCCATAGGAGAGTTGACAATGAGCAGTTCTTC. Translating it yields CAHRRVDNEQFF.

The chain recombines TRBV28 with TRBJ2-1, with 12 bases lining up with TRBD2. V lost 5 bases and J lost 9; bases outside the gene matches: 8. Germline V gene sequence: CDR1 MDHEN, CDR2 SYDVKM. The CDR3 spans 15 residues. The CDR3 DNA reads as TGTGCCAGCAGTCAACTAGCGGGAGGAGGGTTTGAGCAGTTCTTC. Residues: CASSQLAGGGFEQFF.

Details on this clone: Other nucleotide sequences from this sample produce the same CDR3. The CDR3 coding sequence is TGTGCCAGCAGCGCAGCCGGGACAGGGAACTATGGCTACACCTTC. Protein product: CASSAAGTGNYGYTF. V usage is TRBV9 and J usage is TRBJ1-2; 9 bases are a match to TRBD1. Germline values: CDR1 SGDLS, CDR2 YYNGEE. V gave up 3 bases and J gave up 2 bases; unmatched junction bases: 5. The CDR3 covers 15 residues.

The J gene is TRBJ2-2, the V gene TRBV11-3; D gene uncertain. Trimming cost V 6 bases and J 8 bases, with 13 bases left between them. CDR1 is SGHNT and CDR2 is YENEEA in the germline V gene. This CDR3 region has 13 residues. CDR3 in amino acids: CASRHYARGELFF. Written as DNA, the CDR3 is TGTGCCAGCAGACATTATGCTAGGGGGGAGCTGTTTTTT.

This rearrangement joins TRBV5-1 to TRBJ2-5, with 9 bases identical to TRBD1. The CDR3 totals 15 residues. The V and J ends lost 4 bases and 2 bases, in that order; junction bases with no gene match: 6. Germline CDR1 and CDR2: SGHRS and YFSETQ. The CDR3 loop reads CASSIGQGSQETQYF. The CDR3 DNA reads TGCGCCAGCAGCATAGGACAGGGGAGTCAAGAGACCCAGTACTTC.

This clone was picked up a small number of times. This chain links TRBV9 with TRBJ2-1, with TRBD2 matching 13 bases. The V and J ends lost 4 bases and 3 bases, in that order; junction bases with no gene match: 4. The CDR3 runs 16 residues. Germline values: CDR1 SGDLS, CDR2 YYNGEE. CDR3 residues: CASSSGLAGFYNEQFF. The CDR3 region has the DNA TGTGCCAGCAGCTCGGGACTAGCGGGATTCTACAATGAGCAGTTCTTC.

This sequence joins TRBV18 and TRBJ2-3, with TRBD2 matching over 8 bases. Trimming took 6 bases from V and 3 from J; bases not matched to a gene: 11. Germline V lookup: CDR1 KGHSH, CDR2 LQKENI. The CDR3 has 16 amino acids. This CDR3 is CASSTLAGTKTDTQYF. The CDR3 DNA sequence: TGTGCCAGCTCTACCTTAGCGGGAACCAAGACAGATACGCAGTATTTT.

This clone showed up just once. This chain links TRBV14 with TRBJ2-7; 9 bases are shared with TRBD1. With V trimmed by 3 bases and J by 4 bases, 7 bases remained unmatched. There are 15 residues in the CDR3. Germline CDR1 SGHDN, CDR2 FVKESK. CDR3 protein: CASSHLRDRDYEQYF. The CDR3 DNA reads TGTGCCAGCAGCCACTTAAGGGACAGGGATTACGAGCAGTACTTC.

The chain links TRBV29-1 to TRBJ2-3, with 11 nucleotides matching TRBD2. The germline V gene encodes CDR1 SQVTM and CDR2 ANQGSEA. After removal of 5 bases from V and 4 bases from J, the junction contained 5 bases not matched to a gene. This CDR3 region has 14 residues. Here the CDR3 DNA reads TGCAGCGTTACTAGCGGGAGCTGGGCAGATACGCAGTATTTT. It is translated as CSVTSGSWADTQYF.

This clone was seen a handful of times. CDR3 coding DNA: TGTGCCATCAGGGGACAGGGGGCCACTGAAGCTTTCTTT. Protein: CAIRGQGATEAFF. The chain links TRBV10-3 to TRBJ1-1, with 12 bases lining up with TRBD1. The CDR3 totals 13 residues. The junction had 0 bases not matched to a gene; V was cut back by 6 bases and J by 4 bases. CDR1 ENHRY and CDR2 SYGVKD come from the germline V gene.

The CDR3 sequence is CSVGTGPSYEQYF. CDR3 DNA sequence: TGCAGCGTTGGAACAGGACCCTCCTACGAGCAGTACTTC. This chain connects TRBV29-1 to TRBJ2-7; TRBD1 might be the D (5 bases). From germline, CDR1 is SQVTM and CDR2 ANQGSEA. This CDR3 is 13 amino acids long. V was clipped by 4 bases and J by 0 bases, with 10 bases between them.

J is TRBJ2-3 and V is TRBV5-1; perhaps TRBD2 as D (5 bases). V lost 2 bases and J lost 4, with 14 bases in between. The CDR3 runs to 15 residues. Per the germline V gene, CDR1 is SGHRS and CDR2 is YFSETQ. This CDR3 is CASSLPAGQSDTQYF. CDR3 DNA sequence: TGCGCCAGCAGCTTACCCGCGGGTCAATCAGATACGCAGTATTTT.

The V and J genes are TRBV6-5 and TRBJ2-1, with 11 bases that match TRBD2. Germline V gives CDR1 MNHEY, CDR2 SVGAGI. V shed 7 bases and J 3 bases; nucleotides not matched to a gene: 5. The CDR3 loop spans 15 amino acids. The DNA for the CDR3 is TGTGCCAGCACCCCGGGACTAGCGGACTACAATGAGCAGTTCTTC. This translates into CASTPGLADYNEQFF.

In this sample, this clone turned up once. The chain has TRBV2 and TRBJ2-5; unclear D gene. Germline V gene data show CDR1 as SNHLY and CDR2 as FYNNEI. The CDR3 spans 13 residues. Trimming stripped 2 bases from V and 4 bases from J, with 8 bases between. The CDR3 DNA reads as TGTGCCAGCAGTGAAAGTGGTAGAGAGACCCAGTACTTC. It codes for CASSESGRETQYF.

CDR3 coding DNA: TGTGCCAGCGTAAGTCCCGGGACAGGGGATCGGCAGTTCTTC. The encoded protein is CASVSPGTGDRQFF. The chain has TRBV28 and TRBJ2-1, with 10 bases matching TRBD1. Unmatched junction bases numbered 13, after V lost 8 bases and J lost 12 bases. Germline loops: CDR1 MDHEN, CDR2 SYDVKM. The CDR3 runs to 14 residues.

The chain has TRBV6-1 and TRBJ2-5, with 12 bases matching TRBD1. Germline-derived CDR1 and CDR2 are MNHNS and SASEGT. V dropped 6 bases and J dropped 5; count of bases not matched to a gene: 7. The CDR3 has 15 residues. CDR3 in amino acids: CASREGQGAGETQYF. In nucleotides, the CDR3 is TGTGCCAGCAGGGAGGGACAGGGGGCGGGGGAGACCCAGTACTTC.

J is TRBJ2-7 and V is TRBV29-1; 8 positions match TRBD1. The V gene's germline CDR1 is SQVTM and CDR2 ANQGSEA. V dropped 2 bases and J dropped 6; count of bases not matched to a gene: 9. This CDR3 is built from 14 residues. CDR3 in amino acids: CSVELSTGGSEQYF. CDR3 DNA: TGCAGCGTTGAATTAAGCACAGGGGGGAGCGAGCAGTACTTC.